This T cell receptor (beta chain) appears in the sequencing data of a study of blood T cell repertoires in COVID-19. Overall study context: T cells, B-cell-depleted T cells, or PBMCs provided the cDNA or gDNA that served as material.

Germline V gives CDR1 SGHRS, CDR2 YFSETQ. Trimming at V came to 6 bases and at J to 2 bases, leaving 5 bases not matched to a gene. This CDR3 region has 14 residues. Clones were sequenced by immunoSEQ multiplex PCR, and TCRdb holds only the in-frame ones, with some missing. This sample has 80,000 to 100,000 clones, with approximately 80% found just once. This receptor was identified in a man between 65 and 85 years old with active or convalescent COVID-19. Sequencing was done on a sample of peripheral blood. The chain links TRBV5-1 to TRBJ2-7; TRBD1 matches at 10 bases. In DNA, the CDR3 is TGCGCCAGCACACGGACAGGGGGTGCCTACGAGCAGTACTTC. Amino acid sequence: CASTRTGGAYEQYF.